The rows below give T cell receptor beta chains drawn from one sample of a study of T cell responses to AZD1222 COVID-19 vaccine. Data came from immunoSEQ multiplex PCR; TCRdb stores just in-frame clones and leaves some out. The data contain 95,000 to 150,000 clones, just over 85% of them singletons. The input for sequencing was peripheral blood, taken on day 0 of AZD1222 vaccination. Receptors were obtained from an adult in good health. Both conserved end residues are part of each CDR3. A D gene is named only where the DNA matches it firmly. Part of the rows lack a size; the others show once, few, many or a class for expanded clones.

NA	TRBJ1-5	TRBV27	NA	TGTGCCAGCAGTCCTTCAACGCCCAATCAGCCCCAGCATTTT	CASSPSTPNQPQHF
NA	TRBJ2-5	TRBV2	NA	TGTGCCAGCAGCTCCCAGTGGTCAGGAGAGACCCAGTACTTC	CASSSQWSGETQYF
NA	TRBJ2-7	TRBV6-5	TRBD1	TGTGCCAGCAGAGCAGACAGGGGGCCAATTTACGAGCAGTACTTC	CASRADRGPIYEQYF
few	TRBJ2-3	TRBV23-1	NA	TGCGCCAGCCCTAATCCCTGGGACATCGACGGCACAGATACGCAGTATTTT	CASPNPWDIDGTDTQYF
NA	TRBJ1-1	TRBV11-2	NA	TGTGCCAGCAGCGCCGCAGCGGTTTTGACAGCAGCTTTCTTT	CASSAAAVLTAAFF
NA	TRBJ2-7	TRBV7-2	TRBD1	TGTGCCAGCAGCGCCGACAGGGGAGGCGAGCAGTACTTC	CASSADRGGEQYF
NA	TRBJ1-4	TRBV6-8	NA	TGTGCCAGCAGTTACTCGAGAAGGGACAAATCTAATGAAAAACTGTTTTTT	CASSYSRRDKSNEKLFF
NA	TRBJ2-7	TRBV10-3	TRBD1	TGTGCCATCAGTGAGCCGGACAGGCCCTACGAGCAGTACTTC	CAISEPDRPYEQYF
NA	TRBJ2-1	TRBV27	NA	TGTGCCAGCAGACAAGGTGGGATGCATGAGCAGTTCTTC	CASRQGGMHEQFF
NA	TRBJ2-1	TRBV5-1	TRBD1	TGCGCCAGCAGCGTTACAGGGGCCTCCTACAATGAGCAGTTCTTC	CASSVTGASYNEQFF
NA	TRBJ2-2	TRBV4-2	TRBD1	TGTGCCAGGGACAGGGAGGTCGACACCGGGGAGCTGTTTTTT	CARDREVDTGELFF
few	TRBJ1-1	TRBV5-1	TRBD1	TGCGCCAGCAGCATCCTGACAGGGGTAGAAACTGAAGCTTTCTTT	CASSILTGVETEAFF
NA	TRBJ1-6	TRBV10-3	NA	TGTGCCATCAGTGCCAATGGGGTGGCGGGTTCACCCCTCCACTTT	CAISANGVAGSPLHF
NA	TRBJ2-7	TRBV28	NA	TGTGCCAGCAGTGCGGCCTACGAGCAGTACTTC	CASSAAYEQYF
NA	TRBJ2-7	TRBV3-1/TRBV3-2	NA	TGTGCCAGCAGCCAAGATCTGGGGGAATCCTACGAGCAGTACTTC	CASSQDLGESYEQYF
NA	TRBJ2-3	TRBV6-5	TRBD1	TGTGCCAGCAGTCCCGGGACAGGGTCCCCAGATACGCAGTATTTT	CASSPGTGSPDTQYF
NA	TRBJ1-1	TRBV1	NA	TGCACCAGCAGCCAAGGGGGGGGGAACACTGAAGCTTTCTTT	CTSSQGGGNTEAFF
once	TRBJ2-7	TRBV4-1	NA	TGCGCCAGCAGCCAAGAGAGAACTAGCTTCCTCTCCTACGAGCAGTACTTC	CASSQERTSFLSYEQYF
NA	TRBJ1-4	TRBV30	NA	TGTGCCTGGAGTTTAAAGACGTCGGATGAAAAACTGTTTTTT	CAWSLKTSDEKLFF
NA	TRBJ1-5	TRBV20-1	TRBD1	TGCAGTGCAAGTGGACAGGGGTATGGTAGCAATCAGCCCCAGCATTTT	CSASGQGYGSNQPQHF